This T cell receptor beta chain was obtained from a study of preoperative IRX-2 immunotherapy in early breast cancer. CDR1 is MDHEN, CDR2 SYDVKM, per germline. V lost 3 bases, J lost 2 bases, and 14 bases lay in between. The CDR3 spans 16 residues. Stated treatment: preoperative locoregional IRX-2 cytokine immunotherapy. Profiled with immunoSEQ multiplex PCR; TCRdb holds only in-frame clones, not every one. The sample includes 30,000 to 45,000 clones, roughly four fifths of them seen just once. The specimen was lymph node tissue, collected after IRX-2 immunotherapy. This TCR derives from a human donor with breast cancer. The V call is TRBV28, the J call TRBJ1-3; a possible D gene is TRBD1 (5 bases). The CDR3 coding sequence is TGTGCCAGCAGTTTTCAGGGTGAAGGGACTGGAAACACCATATATTTT. It translates to CASSFQGEGTGNTIYF.